The source of this T cell receptor (beta chain) is a study of regulatory T cells in long-lasting Graves disease. Sequencing libraries for TCR beta were prepared with iRepertoire HTBI primers and Arm-PCR of CDR3 regions. TCRdb independently ran MiXCR on the multiplex PCR reads; one entry per CDR3 protein. The sample carries roughly 500,000 distinct CDR3 sequences, under 25% recorded once. The sample's time point: persistent/refractory GD, antithyroid drugs over 5 years with positive TRAb. RNA isolated from PBMCs was used to make the TCR library. This clonotype originated in a female donor with Graves disease. The source was peripheral blood mononuclear cells (PBMCs), collected when the disease was refractory, from a patient treated with antithyroid drugs.

The CDR3 sequence is CASSLEAPSTGELFF. As DNA, the CDR3 is TGTGCCAGCAGCTTAGAGGCCCCTAGCACCGGGGAGCTGTTTTTT. This chain uses TRBV7-6 with TRBJ2-2, with no clear D. V lost 1 base to trimming and J lost 4 bases, with 10 bases between them. CDR1 is SGHVS, CDR2 FNYEAQ, per germline. The CDR3 contains 15 residues.